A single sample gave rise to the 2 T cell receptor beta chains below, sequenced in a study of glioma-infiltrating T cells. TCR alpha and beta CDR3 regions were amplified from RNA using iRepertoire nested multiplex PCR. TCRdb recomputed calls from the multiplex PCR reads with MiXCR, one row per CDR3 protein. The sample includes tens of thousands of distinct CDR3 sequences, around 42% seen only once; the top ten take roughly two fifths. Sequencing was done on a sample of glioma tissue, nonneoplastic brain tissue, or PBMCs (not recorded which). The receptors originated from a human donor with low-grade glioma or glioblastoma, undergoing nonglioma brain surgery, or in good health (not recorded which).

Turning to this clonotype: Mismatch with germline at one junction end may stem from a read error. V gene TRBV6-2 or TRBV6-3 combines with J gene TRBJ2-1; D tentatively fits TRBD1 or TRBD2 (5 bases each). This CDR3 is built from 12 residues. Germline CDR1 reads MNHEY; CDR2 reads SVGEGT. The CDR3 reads CASGGGVLEHFF. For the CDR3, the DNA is TGTGCCAGCGGTGGGGGAGTCTTGGAGCATTTCTTC.

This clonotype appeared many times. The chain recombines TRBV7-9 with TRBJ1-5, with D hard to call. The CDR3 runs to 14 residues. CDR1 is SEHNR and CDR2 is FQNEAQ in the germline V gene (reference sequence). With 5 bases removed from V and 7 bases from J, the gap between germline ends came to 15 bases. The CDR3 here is CASSPLLTLQPQHF. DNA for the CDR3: TGTGCCAGCAGCCCTCTTCTCACCTTACAGCCCCAGCATTTT.